This record covers a single TCR beta chain. This entry belongs to a study of blood T cell repertoires in COVID-19. In the study overall: COVID-19 samples collected from the United States, Italy and Spain covered acute and convalescent phases. From T cells, B-cell-depleted T cells, or PBMCs came the material, which was cDNA or gDNA.

J lost 3 bases, V lost 4 bases, and 17 bases had no gene match. Germline V gives CDR1 LNHDA, CDR2 SQIVND (reference sequence). The CDR3 consists of 20 residues. In the authors' methods: Amplification of reference gene primers was used by the study to estimate nucleated cell counts. Repertoires were generated with immunoSEQ multiplex PCR, while TCRdb's copy carries only in-frame clones and drops some. V and J calls and clone size are as listed in that table; D and trimming were resolved from the DNA. The sample records some 260,000 clones, nearly 90% being singletons. This TCR was recovered from a human donor in a cohort sampled during active COVID-19. The sequenced sample was peripheral blood. This chain links TRBV19 with TRBJ2-6; TRBD2 aligns across 8 bases. The CDR3 here is CASSTPTSYGGAFGANVLTF. The CDR3 nucleotides read TGTGCCAGTAGTACCCCTACTAGTTACGGGGGGGCCTTTGGGGCCAACGTCCTGACTTTC.